The 21 T cell receptor beta chains below come from one sample, sequenced in a study of tumor and adjacent non-tumor tissue in lung cancer. Three rounds of nested PCR, following a modified ARM-PCR protocol, produced the TCRbeta library. TCRdb re-analysed the multiplex PCR reads in MiXCR, keeping a single row per CDR3 protein. Of 100,000 or so distinct CDR3 sequences detected, about 62% appear once; the ten largest clones hold approximately 18%. The template was RNA from unsorted bulk tissue. Distant lung tissue was collected more than 3 cm away from the tumor edge. The specimen was distant non-tumor lung tissue. These receptors were obtained from a man aged 25-45 years with non-small cell lung cancer.

This chain connects TRBV29-1 to TRBJ1-1; D not certain. CDR1 SQVTM and CDR2 ANQGSEA come from the germline V gene. The V end was cut by 4 bases, the J end by 2 bases, with 11 bases between. The CDR3 spans 13 residues. In DNA form, the CDR3 reads TGCAGCGTTGCCTGGCCGGCTAACACTGAAGCTTTCTTT. It codes for CSVAWPANTEAFF.

At least ten counts were recorded for this clonotype. The chain employs TRBV12-3 or TRBV12-4 and TRBJ2-5; tentatively, D is TRBD1 or TRBD2 (5 bases each). This CDR3 is 14 amino acids long. V was cut by 5 bases and J by 1 base, with 11 bases left in between. Written as DNA, the CDR3 is TGTGCCAGCAGTCTGGGACGGATCCAAGAGACCCAGTACTTC. Residues: CASSLGRIQETQYF.

Ten or more counts support this clonotype. The chain couples TRBV29-1 to TRBJ1-2; weak D call: TRBD1 (5 bases). The CDR3 has 14 amino acids. V was trimmed by 7 bases and J by 4 bases, leaving 19 bases between them. The germline gives CDR1 SQVTM, CDR2 ANQGSEA. In DNA, the CDR3 is TGCAGCGCCTCTGAGGATATGGGGCTCTATGGCTACACCTTC. Translating it yields CSASEDMGLYGYTF.

The chain uses TRBV10-2 and TRBJ2-1, with 8 bases lining up with TRBD2. V shed 10 bases, J shed 2 bases, and the junction held 13 bases outside the gene matches. The CDR3 extends over 16 amino acids. Germline CDR1 WSHSY, CDR2 SAAADI. The CDR3 reads CATRAGISGAYNEQFF. The CDR3 DNA reads as TGCGCCACCAGGGCCGGGATTAGCGGGGCCTACAATGAGCAGTTCTTC.

This sequence joins TRBV6-5 and TRBJ2-6; 7 bases are shared with TRBD2. CDR1 and CDR2 (germline): MNHEY, SVGAGI. V dropped 9 bases and J dropped 0; count of bases not matched to a gene: 8. CDR3 length: 16 residues. The chain's CDR3 is CASRIRGVSGANVLTF. The CDR3 coding sequence is TGTGCCAGTAGAATACGGGGGGTCTCTGGGGCCAACGTCCTGACTTTC.

On this clonotype itself: A much larger clone is a single base away; this may be a read error. The chain has TRBV14 and TRBJ1-2; no clear D gene. From germline, CDR1 is SGHDN and CDR2 FVKESK. The CDR3 runs to 13 residues. The CDR3 sequence is CARSLAVFDGYTF. In DNA, the CDR3 is TGTGCCAGGAGCCTCGCGGTCTTTGATGGCTACACCTTC.

This clonotype was counted at least ten times. J is TRBJ1-2 and V is TRBV12-3 or TRBV12-4, with 7 nucleotides matching TRBD1. Losses at the gene ends were 6 bases for V and 9 bases for J; bases not matched to a gene: 7. This CDR3 spans 12 amino acids. CDR3 sequence reads: CASSPNRGRYTF. Here the CDR3 DNA reads TGTGCCAGCAGCCCTAACAGGGGCCGCTACACCTTC.

This clonotype was found a few times. Sequence at one end of the junction differs from germline and may be a read error. This chain links TRBV4-3 with TRBJ2-3, with D possibly TRBD2 on 6 matching bases. Per the germline V gene, CDR1 is LGHNA and CDR2 is YSLEER. The CDR3 has 15 residues. CDR3 DNA sequence: TGCGCCAGTAGCCAAGATTCGCGGGGCATAGATACGCAGTATTTT. Translating gives CASSQDSRGIDTQYF.

There are a few counts of this clonotype. No conserved phenylalanine or tryptophan is present at the end of the CDR3, so a read error is the likely explanation. CDR3 sequence: CGAKVWGGGDDQPQHY. CDR3 sequence (DNA): TGCGGTGCTAAAGTTTGGGGGGGGGGAGACGATCAGCCCCAGCATTAT. The gene calls are TRBV20-1 and TRBJ1-5, with TRBD1 as a possible D gene (5 bases). CDR3 size: 16 residues. Germline assignment: CDR1 DFQATT and CDR2 SNEGSKA (reference sequence).

The J gene is TRBJ2-3, the V gene TRBV24-1; no firm D call. The length of the CDR3 is 13 residues. The germline V gene encodes CDR1 KGHDR and CDR2 SFDVKD. Trimming cost V 2 bases and J 14 bases, with 16 bases left between them. Here the CDR3 DNA reads TGTGCCACCAGTGATTCTACCACAGATATGCTGTATTTT. Its protein product is CATSDSTTDMLYF.

As to this clonotype: A much larger clone differs from this one at a single base, so this may be a read error. The chain carries TRBV5-4 and TRBJ2-7, with D tentatively TRBD1 (6 bases). Germline V gene sequence: CDR1 SGHNT, CDR2 YYREEE (reference sequence). The CDR3 runs to 14 residues. The CDR3 DNA reads TGTGGCAGCAGCTTGAGGGACAACTCCTACGAGCAGTACTTC. Translation gives CGSSLRDNSYEQYF.

Remarks on this clonotype: Being one base from a much bigger clone, this may be a read error. The chain is built from TRBV5-8 and TRBJ2-1; D is possibly TRBD2 (6 bases). Germline V gene data show CDR1 as SGHTS and CDR2 as YDEGEE. The CDR3 extends over 15 amino acids. V dropped 4 bases and J dropped 0 bases, with 11 bases sitting between them. The CDR3 bases are TGTGCCAGCAGCATGGCGGGGTTCTCCTACAATGAGCAGTTCTTC. Amino acids: CASSMAGFSYNEQFF.

The chain couples TRBV4-1 to TRBJ2-3, with 8 bases identical to TRBD2. V lost 0 bases and J lost 4; bases outside the gene matches: 6. The CDR3 consists of 16 residues. CDR1 is MGHRA and CDR2 is YSYEKL in the germline V gene. The CDR3 DNA reads TGCGCCAGCAGCCAAGAGTCCGGGGGGGCGGCAGATACGCAGTATTTT. It codes for CASSQESGGAADTQYF.

A note on this clonotype: This sequence may be a read error, since a much larger clone differs from it by one base. The V and J genes are TRBV24-1 and TRBJ2-2, with D possibly matching TRBD2 (6 bases). Germline V gene lookup returns CDR1 KGHDR and CDR2 SFDVKD. This CDR3 contains 15 residues. CDR3 in amino acids: CAISDPTGRSGELFF. CDR3 nucleotide sequence: TGTGCCATCAGTGACCCTACCGGGAGATCCGGGGAGCTGTTTTTT.

In regard to this clonotype: The junction shows a germline mismatch at one end, possibly a read error. The CDR3 nucleotides are TGTGCCAGCAGCCCCTTAGCCGAAAACATTCAGTACTTC. As protein: CASSPLAENIQYF. This chain links TRBV7-9 with TRBJ2-4; D is ambiguous. This CDR3 comprises 13 residues. Germline CDR1 and CDR2: SEHNR and FQNEAQ (reference sequence). Complete variable domain (other parts from reference TRBV7-9 and TRBJ2-4): DTGVSQNPRHKITKRGQNVTFRCDPISEHNRLYWYRQTLGQGPEFLTYFQNEAQLEKSRLLSDRFSAERPKGSFSTLEIQRTEQGDSAMYLCASSPLAENIQYFGAGTRLSVL.

In the case of this clonotype: The germline gene is not matched at one end of the junction; a read error may be the cause. This sequence joins TRBV6-6 and TRBJ1-5; 11 nucleotides match TRBD1. This CDR3 spans 15 amino acids. From germline, CDR1 is MNHNY and CDR2 SVGAGI (reference sequence). This CDR3 reads CVSSLGQGAKQPQHF. For the CDR3, the DNA is TGTGTCAGCAGCCTCGGACAGGGGGCAAAACAGCCCCAGCATTTT.

Concerning this clonotype itself: This may stem from a read error, because a much larger clone lies one nucleotide away. The gene calls are TRBV4-1 and TRBJ2-1; no firm D call. The CDR3 is made up of 16 amino acids. Germline values: CDR1 MGHRA, CDR2 YSYEKL. The germline V and J ends were trimmed by 1 base and 4 bases, with 14 bases remaining between them. CDR3 residues: CASSQGPTMGYNEQFF. For the CDR3, the DNA is TGCGCCAGCAGCCAAGGCCCAACAATGGGGTACAATGAGCAGTTCTTC.

The rearrangement uses TRBV29-1 and TRBJ2-3, with 10 bases fitting TRBD2. Germline CDR1 reads SQVTM; CDR2 reads ANQGSEA. The CDR3 has 15 amino acids. V trimming: 6 bases; J trimming: 7 bases; junction bases outside the gene matches: 13. As DNA, the CDR3 is TGCAGCGTCGGGGCCGGGGGACTAGCGACGAATACGCAGTATTTT. Protein: CSVGAGGLATNTQYF.

This clonotype was counted at least ten times. This sequence joins TRBV20-1 and TRBJ2-2; 7 nucleotides align to TRBD2. Germline V CDR1 and CDR2: DFQATT, SNEGSKA (reference sequence). V lost 3 bases to trimming and J lost 4 bases; unmatched junction nucleotides: 8. The CDR3 contains 15 residues. The CDR3 protein is CSASWGGGSTGELFF. CDR3 sequence (DNA): TGCAGTGCTAGCTGGGGGGGGGGGAGCACCGGGGAGCTGTTTTTT.

A remark on this clonotype: This may arise from a read error, as a much more abundant clone is one base away. The V and J genes are TRBV12-3 or TRBV12-4 and TRBJ1-2, with D possibly being TRBD1 (5 bases). V dropped 8 bases and J dropped 7 bases, with 20 bases sitting between them. The CDR3 spans 14 residues. The CDR3 DNA reads TGTGCCAGCCGTCTTATTCATCAGGGTGCTGGCTACACCTTC. Its translation: CASRLIHQGAGYTF.

As concerns this clonotype: This may be a read error: a much more frequent sequence differs by one nucleotide. The CDR3 does not close with the conserved phenylalanine or tryptophan, likely indicating a read error. The V and J genes are TRBV4-1 and TRBJ2-7, with 8 bases that match TRBD2. V shed 4 bases and J 4 bases; nucleotides not matched to a gene: 9. Germline CDR1 MGHRA, CDR2 YSYEKL. This CDR3 comprises 15 residues. CDR3 nucleotides: TGCGCCAGCAGCCCCCTACGGGGGGGTACATACGAGCAGTACATC. It codes for CASSPLRGGTYEQYI.